These 32 T cell receptor beta chains came from one sample sequenced in a study of neurological immune-mediated disorders. TCRdb processed the 5' RACE reads anew with MiXCR; each CDR3 protein has one entry. The sample consists of 70,000 to 95,000 distinct CDR3 sequences, about 13% of them appearing once. The time point: longitudinal time-point 2. The sample was PBMCs. These receptors were obtained from a female donor with HTLV-1-associated myelopathy (HAM/TSP).

This clonotype was observed at least ten times. V is TRBV5-6 and J is TRBJ2-4, with 10 bases that match TRBD1. The CDR3 totals 16 residues. The germline CDR1 and CDR2 sequences are SGHDT and YYEEEE. Unmatched junction bases numbered 7, after V lost 4 bases and J lost 3 bases. CDR3 amino acids: CASSPDRGINKNIQYF. The CDR3 DNA sequence: TGTGCCAGCAGCCCGGACAGGGGGATAAACAAAAACATTCAGTACTTC.

This clonotype was recorded many times. This chain links TRBV5-6 with TRBJ1-1; a possible D gene is TRBD1 (5 bases). The ends were cut back, 0 bases at V and 8 bases at J, with 14 bases in the middle. Germline V gives CDR1 SGHDT, CDR2 YYEEEE. The CDR3 spans 14 residues. The CDR3 DNA reads as TGTGCCAGCAGCTTGGCCGGAGTTCCAGGGGAAGCTTTCTTT. Encoded protein: CASSLAGVPGEAFF. The full variable domain, completed using reference TRBV5-6 and TRBJ1-1, is DAGVTQSPTHLIKTRGQQVTLRCSPKSGHDTVSWYQQALGQGPQFIFQYYEEEERQRGNFPDRFSGHQFPNYSSELNVNALLLGDSALYLCASSLAGVPGEAFFGQGTRLTVV.

Ten or more counts support this clonotype. The chain employs TRBV4-1 and TRBJ2-3; D remains unclear. Deletions cut 4 bases from V and 1 base from J, with 12 bases between. Germline V gene data show CDR1 as MGHRA and CDR2 as YSYEKL. CDR3 size: 15 residues. This chain's CDR3 is CASSLSRIGTDTQYF. Here the CDR3 DNA reads TGCGCCAGCAGCCTTAGCCGGATTGGCACAGATACGCAGTATTTT.

V is TRBV20-1 and J is TRBJ1-5; 8 bases line up with TRBD1. Germline V gene sequence: CDR1 DFQATT, CDR2 SNEGSKA (reference sequence). The ends lost 0 bases at V and 0 bases at J; junction bases unmatched: 7. CDR3 length equals 17 residues. The CDR3 loop reads CSARDPTGQDSNQPQHF. CDR3 in DNA: TGCAGTGCTAGAGACCCTACGGGACAGGATAGCAATCAGCCCCAGCATTTT.

At least ten counts were recorded for this clonotype. The CDR3 sequence: CAISEPSSKGGTIDEQFF. The CDR3 coding sequence is TGTGCCATCAGTGAGCCGAGTTCGAAGGGGGGAACTATCGATGAGCAGTTCTTC. The chain links TRBV10-3 to TRBJ2-1; D assignment may be TRBD1 or TRBD2 (6 bases each). The CDR3 consists of 18 residues. Looked up from germline, CDR1 is ENHRY and CDR2 is SYGVKD. V was clipped by 2 bases and J by 8 bases, with 25 bases between them.

V and J are TRBV12-3 or TRBV12-4 and TRBJ1-5; a possible D gene is TRBD1 (6 bases). The CDR3 covers 15 residues. Trimming cost V 3 bases and J 3 bases, with 12 bases left between them. DNA for the CDR3: TGTGCCAGCAGTTTTGACAGGACTAACAATCAGCCCCAGCATTTT. Protein: CASSFDRTNNQPQHF.

This clonotype came up many times. The CDR3 sequence: CASSQEAGTRAYEQYF. The CDR3 DNA reads as TGTGCCAGCAGCCAAGAAGCAGGTACCAGGGCCTACGAGCAGTACTTC. V usage is TRBV3-1 and J usage is TRBJ2-7; a possible D gene is TRBD1 (5 bases). The CDR3 runs 16 residues. The germline V and J ends were trimmed by 0 bases and 2 bases, with 14 bases remaining between them. In germline, CDR1 is LGHDT, CDR2 YNNKEL (reference sequence).

There are many counts of this clonotype. This chain links TRBV12-3 or TRBV12-4 with TRBJ1-5; perhaps TRBD1 as D (6 bases). Trimming pared 6 bases from V and 2 bases from J, leaving 14 bases between. The CDR3 sequence is 15 residues long. The CDR3 sequence is CASRWGTGRNQPQHF. The DNA of the CDR3 is TGTGCCAGCAGATGGGGCACAGGGCGCAATCAGCCCCAGCATTTT.

There are many counts of this clonotype. The genes are TRBV20-1 and TRBJ2-3, with TRBD2 as a possible D gene (5 bases). V was trimmed by 3 bases and J by 1 base, leaving 11 bases between them. CDR1 DFQATT and CDR2 SNEGSKA come from the germline V gene (reference sequence). The CDR3 covers 14 residues. The CDR3 bases are TGCAGTGCTAGTCGGGGAGCGGGCACAGATACGCAGTATTTT. It encodes CSASRGAGTDTQYF.

This clonotype was counted at least ten times. This sequence joins TRBV29-1 and TRBJ1-2; D is perhaps TRBD1 (5 bases). Germline V gene sequence: CDR1 SQVTM, CDR2 ANQGSEA. This CDR3 spans 13 amino acids. The V and J ends lost 6 bases and 3 bases respectively, with 14 bases between them. The CDR3 DNA sequence: TGCAGCGTGAGGGACGCGAACGACTATGGCTACACCTTC. Protein sequence: CSVRDANDYGYTF.

This clonotype showed up many times. The gene calls are TRBV2 and TRBJ1-1; D is ambiguous. V lost 4 bases, J lost 2 bases, and 11 bases lay in between. Germline CDR1 is SNHLY and CDR2 is FYNNEI. The CDR3 totals 14 residues. CDR3 bases: TGTGCCAGCAGTGTGTCAGGCAAAAACACTGAAGCTTTCTTT. It yields the protein CASSVSGKNTEAFF.

This clonotype was counted between two and nine times. The chain couples TRBV5-1 to TRBJ2-7; the D is unclear. This CDR3 has 14 residues. Between the trimmed V and J ends, which lost 0 bases and 1 base, there was a span of 8 bases. Germline values: CDR1 SGHRS, CDR2 YFSETQ. In DNA form, the CDR3 reads TGCGCCAGCAGCTTGGATGGCAGATCCTACGAGCAGTACTTC. Its translation is CASSLDGRSYEQYF.

With regard to this clonotype: A read error may explain this, as a much larger clone is one base away. V is TRBV28 and J is TRBJ1-1, with unresolved D. CDR3 length: 13 residues. In germline, CDR1 is MDHEN, CDR2 SYDVKM. The CDR3 region is CTSSPPGGQVAFF. As DNA, the CDR3 is TGTACCAGCAGTCCCCCCGGCGGGCAGGTAGCTTTCTTT.

This clonotype was recorded at least ten times. The V and J genes are TRBV4-2 and TRBJ2-3, with 12 bases fitting TRBD2. The CDR3 runs 19 residues. The germline V gene has CDR1 LGHNA and CDR2 YNFKEQ. V lost 0 bases, J lost 2 bases, and 9 bases stayed unmatched. The CDR3, as DNA: TGTGCCAGCAGCCAAGATTCCCCTCTAGCGGGGGGGCTCACAGATACGCAGTATTTT. This gives the protein CASSQDSPLAGGLTDTQYF.

This clonotype has ten or more counts. The chain recombines TRBV18 with TRBJ1-1; unclear D gene. The CDR3 contains 13 residues. V lost 8 bases and J 3 bases, leaving 13 bases between the germline ends. Looked up from germline, CDR1 is KGHSH and CDR2 is LQKENI. CDR3 region: CASATREDTEAFF. As DNA, the CDR3 is TGTGCCAGCGCCACGCGGGAGGACACTGAAGCTTTCTTT.

This clonotype was seen many times. This chain joins TRBV3-1 and TRBJ2-3, with D possibly TRBD2 on 6 matching bases. Trimming took off 2 bases at V and 5 bases at J, with 20 bases between the two ends. CDR3 length: 17 amino acids. Germline-derived CDR1 and CDR2 are LGHDT and YNNKEL (reference sequence). The CDR3 DNA reads TGTGCCAGCAGCCAACCGTCGGGCGGGACCCTGGGAGATACGCAGTATTTT. Encoded protein: CASSQPSGGTLGDTQYF.

This clonotype has a count of ten or more. V gene TRBV20-1 combines with J gene TRBJ2-1; TRBD2 matches 8 bases. This CDR3 comprises 13 residues. CDR1 DFQATT and CDR2 SNEGSKA come from the germline V gene (reference sequence). Here the CDR3 DNA reads TGCTCGGGAAACCGGGAGGGGCAGAATGAGCAGTTCTTC. It codes for CSGNREGQNEQFF.

This clonotype was observed many times. The genes are TRBV28 and TRBJ2-6; D is undetermined. The CDR3 covers 16 residues. Germline CDR1 MDHEN, CDR2 SYDVKM. V lost 4 bases and J 4 bases, leaving 14 bases between the germline ends. CDR3 bases: TGTGCCAGCAGTTCGCTTCAGCTTAGGGGGGCCAACGTCCTGACTTTC. Translating gives CASSSLQLRGANVLTF.

To note about this clonotype: This may be a read error, as it is one base from a much larger clone. V gene TRBV5-1 combines with J gene TRBJ2-3, with 9 bases fitting TRBD1. CDR1 and CDR2 from the germline V gene are SGHRS and YFSETQ. This CDR3 has 14 residues. Trimming took 3 bases from V and 5 from J; bases not matched to a gene: 4. CDR3 residues: CASSWGQGKDTQYF. The CDR3 nucleotides are TGCGCCAGCAGCTGGGGACAGGGCAAAGATACGCAGTATTTT.

In this sample, this clonotype turned up many times. This CDR3 reads CASSLAIGGSGEQYF. In nucleotides, the CDR3 is TGCGCCAGCAGCTTGGCCATAGGGGGGTCGGGTGAGCAGTACTTC. The chain recombines TRBV5-1 with TRBJ2-7; D might be TRBD1 or TRBD2, each matching 6 bases. This CDR3 has 15 residues. Germline V gene lookup returns CDR1 SGHRS and CDR2 YFSETQ. V was trimmed by 0 bases and J by 7 bases, leaving 17 bases between them.

This clonotype turned up a few times. Possible read error: a much larger clone is one base away. The rearrangement uses TRBV12-3 or TRBV12-4 and TRBJ2-7; no clear D. V dropped 7 bases and J dropped 5 bases, with 12 bases sitting between them. This CDR3 has 12 residues. CDR3 nucleotides: TGTGCCAGCAACACTCCGGACCACGAGCAGTACTTC. Translation gives CASNTPDHEQYF.

This clonotype was seen a few times. The chain employs TRBV5-5 and TRBJ2-2, with no clear D. The CDR3 has 14 residues. The V end lost 0 bases, the J end lost 6 bases, and 9 bases lay between the germline ends. Germline lookup yields CDR1 SGHKS and CDR2 YYEKEE (reference sequence). In nucleotides, the CDR3 is TGTGCCAGCAGCTTGGACTATCGGGCCGGGGAGCTGTTTTTT. Its protein is CASSLDYRAGELFF. Variable domain in full (rest from reference TRBV5-5 and TRBJ2-2): DAGVTQSPTHLIKTRGQQVTLRCSPISGHKSVSWYQQVLGQGPQFIFQYYEKEERGRGNFPDRFSARQFPNYSSELNVNALLLGDSALYLCASSLDYRAGELFFGEGSRLTVL.

This clonotype was detected ten times or more. The genes are TRBV11-2 and TRBJ2-7, with a weak D call TRBD2 (6 bases). Trimming pared 5 bases from V and 3 bases from J, leaving 20 bases between. Germline V CDR1 and CDR2: SGHAT, FQNNGV. This CDR3 is built from 16 residues. The CDR3 here is CASSPQRSGRGYEQYF. In DNA form, the CDR3 reads TGTGCCAGCAGCCCCCAGCGGAGCGGGCGGGGCTACGAGCAGTACTTC.

In this sample, this clonotype turned up a few times. The chain combines TRBV7-2 with TRBJ1-1; D remains unclear. The V end lost 0 bases, the J end lost 5 bases, and 7 bases lay between the germline ends. This CDR3 contains 13 residues. CDR1 and CDR2 from the germline V gene are SGHTA and FQGNSA. The CDR3 nucleotides read TGTGCCAGCAGCTTAGCTGTGCGGACTGAAGCTTTCTTT. Amino acids: CASSLAVRTEAFF.

This clonotype was counted at least ten times. V and J are TRBV7-8 and TRBJ1-5; 10 nucleotides agree with TRBD1. The J segment lost 7 bases and the V segment lost 1 base, leaving 7 bases of the junction unmatched. The CDR3 contains 16 residues. Germline loops: CDR1 SGHVS, CDR2 FQNEAQ. Written as DNA, the CDR3 is TGTGCCAGCAGCTTAGGAGACAGGGGGCACGGGCAGCCCCAGCATTTT. This gives the protein CASSLGDRGHGQPQHF. Based on the CDR3 plus reference TRBV7-8 and TRBJ1-5, the full variable domain is GAGVSQSPRYKVAKRGQDVALRCDPISGHVSLFWYQQALGQGPEFLTYFQNEAQLDKSGLPSDRFFAERPEGSVSTLKIQRTQQEDSAVYLCASSLGDRGHGQPQHFGDGTRLSIL.

The rearrangement uses TRBV28 and TRBJ1-2; D not certain. The CDR3 has 12 residues. Deletions cut 9 bases from V and 5 bases from J, with 13 bases between. CDR1 MDHEN and CDR2 SYDVKM come from the germline V gene. The CDR3 region has the DNA TGTGCCAGTAACCTTGCCTTATATGGCTACACCTTC. Residues: CASNLALYGYTF.

To note about this clonotype: One junction end does not reproduce the germline sequence, and a read error may be involved. The chain employs TRBV20-1 and TRBJ2-1; maybe TRBD1 (5 bases). CDR1 DFQATT and CDR2 SNEGSKA come from the germline V gene (reference sequence). The CDR3 is made up of 13 amino acids. The CDR3 here is CSAEDSQYSEQFF. Written as DNA, the CDR3 is TGCAGTGCCGAAGACAGTCAATACAGTGAGCAGTTCTTC.

This clonotype occurred many times. The chain has TRBV10-3 and TRBJ2-7, with D possibly being TRBD1 or TRBD2 (7 bases each). Germline CDR1 is ENHRY and CDR2 is SYGVKD. Trimming pared 4 bases from V and 4 bases from J, leaving 11 bases between. The CDR3 is made up of 13 amino acids. The CDR3 loop is CAISGQGGYEQYF. In nucleotides, the CDR3 is TGTGCCATCAGTGGACAGGGAGGGTACGAGCAGTACTTC.

Ten or more counts support this clonotype. CDR3 loop: CASSQVGDTDTQYF. DNA of the CDR3: TGCGCCAGCAGCCAAGTAGGGGACACAGATACGCAGTATTTT. The chain has TRBV4-1 and TRBJ2-3, with D tentatively TRBD1 (5 bases). The CDR3 consists of 14 residues. V lost 1 base and J lost 2, with 7 bases in between. Germline lookup yields CDR1 MGHRA and CDR2 YSYEKL.

This clonotype was detected many times. The chain links TRBV12-3 or TRBV12-4 to TRBJ1-5; D uncertain. CDR3 length: 14 amino acids. Trimming took off 4 bases at V and 7 bases at J, with 14 bases between the two ends. The CDR3 spells CASSSGSGKQPQHF. The CDR3 DNA sequence: TGTGCCAGCAGTTCCGGGAGCGGGAAGCAGCCCCAGCATTTT.

The table lists this clonotype with many counts. V is TRBV2 and J is TRBJ2-3, with D tentatively TRBD1 (5 bases). The length of the CDR3 is 10 residues. The V end lost 10 bases, the J end lost 10 bases, and 12 bases lay between the germline ends. CDR1 is SNHLY and CDR2 is FYNNEI in the germline V gene. CDR3 loop: CATDSGSQYF. CDR3 nucleotides: TGTGCCACAGACTCAGGGTCGCAGTATTTT.

The sample holds many counts of this clonotype. This chain's CDR3 is CSVKGVDNSYEQYF. In DNA, the CDR3 is TGCAGCGTTAAAGGTGTGGACAACTCCTACGAGCAGTACTTC. J is TRBJ2-7 and V is TRBV29-1; D perhaps matches TRBD1 (5 bases). V was trimmed by 5 bases and J by 0 bases, leaving 14 bases between them. CDR1 and CDR2 (germline): SQVTM, ANQGSEA. The CDR3 runs 14 residues.